Shown below are 14 T cell receptor beta chains from a single sample sequenced in a study of somatic mutations in cytotoxic T cells in rheumatoid arthritis (dated by TCRdb to about 2017). The library was prepared using the immunoSEQ multiplex PCR assay. The immuneACCESS repertoire file appears here via TCRdb, limited to in-frame rearrangements. These files lack a portion of the clones; in checked studies, under half of the deficit traces to unresolved V genes, and the cause of the others is not known. Across this sample there are 25,000 to 35,000 clones, with approximately 85% seen only once. The biggest ten clones account for just under 8.5% of the sample. Sequenced material: CD8+ T cells sorted from blood. These receptor sequences come from an adult with rheumatoid arthritis.

The rearrangement joins TRBV13 to TRBJ1-3; D is possibly TRBD1 (5 bases). Germline V lookup: CDR1 PRHDT, CDR2 FYEKMQ (reference sequence). Trimming stripped 5 bases from V and 0 bases from J, with 14 bases between. The CDR3 is 16 residues long. DNA for the CDR3: TGTGCCAGCAGCCATCGGACGGGGGACTCTGGAAACACCATATATTTT. Translated: CASSHRTGDSGNTIYF.

This chain connects TRBV6-6 to TRBJ2-7, with D possibly TRBD2 on 5 matching bases. CDR3 length equals 12 residues. In germline, CDR1 is MNHNY, CDR2 SVGAGI (reference sequence). Trimming cost V 6 bases and J 0 bases, with 6 bases left between them. This CDR3 reads CASRGSSYEQYF. The DNA for the CDR3 is TGTGCCAGCAGAGGGAGCTCCTACGAGCAGTACTTC.

This chain connects TRBV5-6 to TRBJ2-3; 8 bases agree with TRBD2. Trimming took 9 bases from V and 2 from J; bases not matched to a gene: 5. CDR3 size: 13 residues. The germline gives CDR1 SGHDT, CDR2 YYEEEE. Here the CDR3 DNA reads TGTGCCACCTCGGGGGGGACCACAGATACGCAGTATTTT. Translated, it gives CATSGGTTDTQYF.

CDR3 DNA sequence: TGTGCCAGCAGCCAGTGGGCCACCCAAGACGCCAAAAACATTCAGTACTTC. Its protein is CASSQWATQDAKNIQYF. The rearrangement uses TRBV5-5 and TRBJ2-4, with D uncertain. CDR3 size: 17 residues. The germline V gene encodes CDR1 SGHKS and CDR2 YYEKEE (reference sequence). V dropped 4 bases and J dropped 1 base, with 18 bases sitting between them.

CDR3 coding DNA: TGCAGCGTTGTAAAGGGGGCCAGGGAGCAGTACTTC. Translated, it gives CSVVKGAREQYF. The gene calls are TRBV29-1 and TRBJ2-7; 7 bases fit TRBD1. The CDR3 extends over 12 amino acids. Germline V CDR1 and CDR2: SQVTM, ANQGSEA. V shed 4 bases, J shed 7 bases, and the junction held 7 bases outside the gene matches.

V and J are TRBV18 and TRBJ2-7; no firm D call. The V gene lost 3 bases and the J gene lost 0 bases, with 9 bases spanning the gap. This CDR3 spans 14 amino acids. The V gene's germline CDR1 is KGHSH and CDR2 LQKENI. CDR3 DNA sequence: TGTGCCAGCTCACCGAGGATTAGCTCCTACGAGCAGTACTTC. Translation gives CASSPRISSYEQYF. The full variable domain, its missing parts supplied by reference TRBV18 and TRBJ2-7, is NAGVMQNPRHLVRRRGQEARLRCSPMKGHSHVYWYRQLPEEGLKFMVYLQKENIIDESGMPKERFSAEFPKEGPSILRIQQVVRGDSAAYFCASSPRISSYEQYFGPGTRLTVT.

V gene TRBV27 combines with J gene TRBJ2-3, with a possible D match to TRBD2 (10 bases). CDR1 is MNHEY and CDR2 is SMNVEV in the germline V gene (reference sequence). V lost 6 bases and J lost 6, with 22 bases in between. The CDR3 extends over 16 amino acids. The CDR3 DNA sequence: TGTGCCAGCAGGCGGAAAACTAGCGGGACAGGGGATACGCAGTATTTT. Amino acid sequence: CASRRKTSGTGDTQYF.

The V call is TRBV13, the J call TRBJ1-5; D is unclear. The CDR3 totals 12 residues. Trimming left V 1 base short and J 5 bases short, with 3 bases between. The germline gives CDR1 PRHDT, CDR2 FYEKMQ (reference sequence). The CDR3 DNA sequence: TGTGCCAGCAGCTTAGCAGATCAGCCCCAGCATTTT. Amino acids: CASSLADQPQHF.

The chain has TRBV10-3 and TRBJ1-4; TRBD1 aligns across 8 bases. Germline V gene sequence: CDR1 ENHRY, CDR2 SYGVKD. V dropped 10 bases and J dropped 6; count of bases not matched to a gene: 7. The CDR3 is made up of 13 amino acids. Written as DNA, the CDR3 is TGTGCCACCTCGGGACAGGTTGATGAAAAACTGTTTTTT. Translating it yields CATSGQVDEKLFF.

V is TRBV19 and J is TRBJ1-1, with D possibly being TRBD1 (6 bases). CDR1 is LNHDA, CDR2 SQIVND, per germline (reference sequence). CDR3 length equals 12 residues. V shed 5 bases and J shed 8 bases, with 12 bases lying between them. The CDR3 DNA follows: TGTGCCAGTAGTGCCCACAGGGACGAAGCTTTCTTT. This translates into CASSAHRDEAFF.

This chain links TRBV4-1 with TRBJ1-3, with D possibly being TRBD1 (5 bases). CDR3 length: 14 amino acids. Looked up from germline, CDR1 is MGHRA and CDR2 is YSYEKL. Trimming shortened V by 3 bases and J by 6 bases, and 12 bases separated the two germline ends. The DNA of the CDR3 is TGCGCCAGCAGCCAGGCCGGGACGGTAAACACCATATATTTT. This sequence encodes CASSQAGTVNTIYF.

The J gene is TRBJ2-3, the V gene TRBV4-2; 13 bases line up with TRBD2. Unmatched junction bases numbered 7, after V lost 4 bases and J lost 0 bases. CDR1 and CDR2 from the germline V gene are LGHNA and YNFKEQ. The CDR3 spans 18 residues. The CDR3: CASSLGTSGEASTDTQYF. DNA for the CDR3: TGTGCCAGCAGCCTTGGGACTAGCGGGGAGGCCAGCACAGATACGCAGTATTTT.

This chain joins TRBV7-2 and TRBJ2-4; 10 positions match TRBD2. Germline values: CDR1 SGHTA, CDR2 FQGNSA. The CDR3 runs to 15 residues. V trimming: 1 base; J trimming: 8 bases; junction bases outside the gene matches: 5. CDR3 bases: TGTGCCAGCAGCTTAGGCGGGACTAGCGAGGACATTCAGTACTTC. This sequence encodes CASSLGGTSEDIQYF.

The V gene is TRBV7-9, the J gene TRBJ2-7, with 7 bases that match TRBD1. CDR1 and CDR2 (germline): SEHNR, FQNEAQ (reference sequence). J gave up 6 bases and V 5 bases, and 10 bases lay outside the gene matches. The CDR3 totals 14 residues. The CDR3 sequence is CASSPTDRRVEQYF. The DNA of the CDR3 is TGTGCCAGCAGCCCAACGGACAGGCGCGTCGAGCAGTACTTC.